This T cell receptor beta chain was obtained from a study of T-cell memory formation after mild COVID-19. Background on the study: Clusters of TCRs were largely donor specific.

With respect to this clonotype: Its antigen is still unknown.

General study points: CD4+ contracting clones lay mainly in CM and EM, CD8+ ones in EMRA. Pre-infection memory contained some responding clones, which suggested that cross-reactive memory had joined. Whether second-wave clones peaking at day 37 were SARS-CoV-2 specific went unconfirmed.

TCRdb independently ran MiXCR on the 5' RACE reads; one entry per CDR3 protein. This sample has more than 250,000 distinct CDR3 sequences; 16% occur once, and the top ten carry 20% to 25%. This sequence was found in a young man who had mild COVID-19 (a few samples of this study predate the infection). Cell type and time point are not known. Material for sequencing was PBMCs or a T cell subset sorted from them (not recorded which).

The CDR3 nucleotides read TGCAGCGTTCCGCGGCGCGGTCTGACTGAAGCTTTCTTT. Translation: CSVPRRGLTEAFF. This chain uses TRBV29-1 with TRBJ1-1; D is unresolved. The CDR3 loop spans 13 amino acids. V was cut by 5 bases and J by 5 bases, with 15 bases left in between. CDR1 and CDR2 from the germline V gene are SQVTM and ANQGSEA.